A single sample gave rise to the 20 T cell receptor beta chains below, sequenced in a study of shared clonotypes between healthy human individuals. The method was immunoSEQ multiplex PCR; TCRdb's version includes in-frame clones alone and lacks a portion of them. The sample yields approximately 2.3 million clones, 90% to 95% seen once. The sample consisted of naive CD4+ T cells from PBMCs. Subset here: CD45RA+ positively selected. The origin of the receptors is a man between 18 and 29 years old in good health. Some clones in this sample may be carry-over from other donors' samples.

This chain links TRBV30 with TRBJ1-3, with D unresolved. The V end was cut by 4 bases, the J end by 2 bases, with 9 bases between. Germline V CDR1 and CDR2: GTSNPN, SVGIG (reference sequence). The CDR3 is 13 residues long. This CDR3 is CAWTQVAGNTIYF. The CDR3 nucleotides are TGTGCCTGGACGCAAGTCGCTGGAAACACCATATATTTT.

This clone has a single count. The chain carries TRBV5-4 and TRBJ1-2; D is perhaps TRBD1 (5 bases). Deletions cut 4 bases from V and 2 bases from J, with 15 bases between. Germline V gene sequence: CDR1 SGHNT, CDR2 YYREEE (reference sequence). This CDR3 has 15 amino acids. Written as DNA, the CDR3 is TGTGCCAGCAGCCCTACCCAAGGGGCAAACTATGGCTACACCTTC. Translated, it gives CASSPTQGANYGYTF.

This clone was seen a handful of times. The same CDR3 is also encoded by other DNA sequences in this sample. The rearrangement uses TRBV7-9 and TRBJ1-1; D remains unclear. V dropped 1 base and J dropped 2 bases, with 5 bases sitting between them. The CDR3 is made up of 13 amino acids. Germline V gene data show CDR1 as SEHNR and CDR2 as FQNEAQ (reference sequence). The CDR3 DNA is TGTGCCAGCAGCTTAGTGGGAAACACTGAAGCTTTCTTT. This encodes CASSLVGNTEAFF.

The chain couples TRBV6-5 to TRBJ2-7; D ambiguous. The CDR3 sequence is 15 residues long. V was shortened by 0 bases and J by 2 bases, with 11 bases between the two germline ends. Per germline, CDR1 MNHEY and CDR2 SVGAGI. The CDR3 region is CASSYSLSQTYEQYF. CDR3 nucleotide sequence: TGTGCCAGCAGTTACTCGCTATCACAAACCTACGAGCAGTACTTC.

The chain is built from TRBV9 and TRBJ2-1, with D possibly TRBD2 on 6 matching bases. V gave up 1 base and J gave up 2 bases, with 7 bases separating them. The germline V gene encodes CDR1 SGDLS and CDR2 YYNGEE. The CDR3 spans 14 residues. DNA for the CDR3: TGTGCCAGCAGCGTACTAGCGACCTACAATGAGCAGTTCTTC. Translated: CASSVLATYNEQFF.

J is TRBJ1-4 and V is TRBV30; TRBD1 might be the D (5 bases). V lost 4 bases to trimming and J lost 4 bases, with 10 bases between them. Germline CDR1 is GTSNPN and CDR2 is SVGIG (reference sequence). The CDR3 length is 13 residues. This chain's CDR3 is CAWTGRGNEKLFF. The CDR3 DNA sequence: TGTGCCTGGACAGGGAGGGGTAATGAAAAACTGTTTTTT.

The CDR3 coding sequence is TGTGCCAGCAGTGGGGTTCATGGGGGCTCCTACGAGCAGTACTTC. It yields the protein CASSGVHGGSYEQYF. The chain links TRBV28 to TRBJ2-7, with D perhaps assigned TRBD1 or TRBD2 (5 bases each). This CDR3 is built from 15 residues. Trimming took 5 bases from V and 0 from J, leaving 14 bases between them. Germline V CDR1 and CDR2: MDHEN, SYDVKM.

Written as DNA, the CDR3 is TGTGCCAGCAGTTTAAAGAGACATCAGCCCCAGCATTTT. It specifies CASSLKRHQPQHF. This chain uses TRBV28 with TRBJ1-5; D ambiguous. Trimming cost V 2 bases and J 5 bases, with 7 bases left between them. The CDR3 is 13 residues long. Germline-derived CDR1 and CDR2 are MDHEN and SYDVKM.

The J gene is TRBJ2-6, the V gene TRBV5-6; D not resolved. V lost 0 bases to trimming and J lost 0 bases, with 4 bases between them. Germline CDR1 SGHDT, CDR2 YYEEEE. The CDR3 length is 15 residues. CDR3 DNA sequence: TGTGCCAGCAGCTTGGATCTCTCTGGGGCCAACGTCCTGACTTTC. This encodes CASSLDLSGANVLTF. The full variable domain, completed using reference TRBV5-6 and TRBJ2-6, is DAGVTQSPTHLIKTRGQQVTLRCSPKSGHDTVSWYQQALGQGPQFIFQYYEEEERQRGNFPDRFSGHQFPNYSSELNVNALLLGDSALYLCASSLDLSGANVLTFGAGSRLTVL.

V is TRBV19 and J is TRBJ1-2, with unresolved D. The CDR3 extends over 13 amino acids. V was pared by 5 bases and J by 4 bases, with 11 bases between. Germline CDR1 and CDR2: LNHDA and SQIVND (reference sequence). The CDR3 DNA is TGTGCCAGTAGTCCGCGGGTCAGCTATGGCTACACCTTC. It yields the protein CASSPRVSYGYTF.

The gene calls are TRBV6-6 and TRBJ1-5; 8 bases are a match to TRBD1. V lost 8 bases, J lost 5 bases, and 5 bases stayed unmatched. The CDR3 is made up of 13 amino acids. The germline V gene encodes CDR1 MNHNY and CDR2 SVGAGI (reference sequence). The CDR3 DNA reads TGTGCCAGCGGGGACAGGACGTATCAGCCCCAGCATTTT. It codes for CASGDRTYQPQHF.

The V call is TRBV5-1, the J call TRBJ2-1; tentative D call: TRBD1 (6 bases). V shed 0 bases and J shed 7 bases, with 14 bases lying between them. This CDR3 contains 15 residues. Germline V lookup: CDR1 SGHRS, CDR2 YFSETQ. In nucleotides, the CDR3 is TGCGCCAGCAGCTTGGAAGGGGGAGACTTGAATGAGCAGTTCTTC. It is translated as CASSLEGGDLNEQFF.

The chain employs TRBV9 and TRBJ2-3; perhaps TRBD2 as D (6 bases). This CDR3 comprises 16 residues. V lost 2 bases and J lost 0, with 13 bases in between. The V gene's germline CDR1 is SGDLS and CDR2 YYNGEE. The CDR3 DNA is TGTGCCAGCAGCGTTTTATCTAGCGCTAGCACAGATACGCAGTATTTT. Translation: CASSVLSSASTDTQYF.

The chain couples TRBV30 to TRBJ2-1; TRBD2 matches at 11 bases. V was clipped by 8 bases and J by 2 bases; unmatched bases: 8. This CDR3 contains 15 residues. CDR1 is GTSNPN and CDR2 is SVGIG in the germline V gene (reference sequence). CDR3 nucleotides: TGTGCCGTTTATCCGGGACTAGCGGCCTACAATGAGCAGTTCTTC. It is translated as CAVYPGLAAYNEQFF.

V and J are TRBV5-4 and TRBJ1-1; D not certain. The CDR3 sequence is 15 residues long. V lost 1 base to trimming and J lost 2 bases, with 12 bases between them. The V gene's germline CDR1 is SGHNT and CDR2 YYREEE (reference sequence). DNA of the CDR3: TGTGCCAGCAGCTTGACCATCACAGCCAACACTGAAGCTTTCTTT. It yields the protein CASSLTITANTEAFF.

This clone was picked up one time. The chain couples TRBV6-5 to TRBJ2-2; 9 bases match TRBD2. V lost 6 bases to trimming and J lost 5 bases; unmatched junction nucleotides: 7. This CDR3 has 15 residues. Germline assignment: CDR1 MNHEY and CDR2 SVGAGI. CDR3 bases: TGTGCCAGCAGACCCGGGACTAGCCTTACCGGGGAGCTGTTTTTT. This sequence encodes CASRPGTSLTGELFF.

The chain recombines TRBV28 with TRBJ2-5, with 9 bases aligning to TRBD2. V lost 2 bases and J lost 5; bases outside the gene matches: 6. This CDR3 is built from 15 residues. CDR1 and CDR2 from the germline V gene are MDHEN and SYDVKM. DNA of the CDR3: TGTGCCAGCAGTTTAATAGCGGGAGTGGCCGAGACCCAGTACTTC. Amino acids: CASSLIAGVAETQYF. The full variable domain, with the rest looked up from reference TRBV28 and TRBJ2-5, is DVKVTQSSRYLVKRTGEKVFLECVQDMDHENMFWYRQDPGLGLRLIYFSYDVKMKEKGDIPEGYSVSREKKERFSLILESASTNQTSMYLCASSLIAGVAETQYFGPGTRLLVL.

CDR3 residues: CASSESGQGRGYTF. The CDR3 coding sequence is TGTGCCAGCAGTGAATCGGGACAGGGTCGCGGCTACACCTTC. The chain employs TRBV6-1 and TRBJ1-2; 9 positions match TRBD1. Germline CDR1 MNHNS, CDR2 SASEGT. The CDR3 runs 14 residues. Trimming cost V 2 bases and J 8 bases; bases outside gene matches: 6.

This clone was counted a few times. This chain joins TRBV28 and TRBJ1-1; D gene ambiguous. Trimming shortened V by 1 base and J by 5 bases, and 20 bases separated the two germline ends. Germline V lookup: CDR1 MDHEN, CDR2 SYDVKM. The CDR3 runs 17 residues. CDR3 protein: CASSLFGGGPLRTEAFF. CDR3 DNA sequence: TGTGCCAGCAGTTTATTTGGCGGTGGCCCGCTGAGAACTGAAGCTTTCTTT.

The V call is TRBV19, the J call TRBJ1-2; 7 bases fit TRBD1. Germline V lookup: CDR1 LNHDA, CDR2 SQIVND (reference sequence). With V trimmed by 10 bases and J by 0 bases, 8 bases remained unmatched. This CDR3 region has 14 residues. The chain's CDR3 is CATKGTAANYGYTF. As DNA, the CDR3 is TGTGCCACCAAGGGGACAGCAGCTAACTATGGCTACACCTTC.